The sequence of this TCR beta chain was determined in a study of blood T cell repertoires in COVID-19 (dated by TCRdb to between 2020 and 2021). Regarding the research as a whole: Samples from collaborators originated in the United States, Italy and Spain and spanned both the acute and convalescent phases of COVID-19. Where HLA class I and class II types were available, the types were taken from metadata supplied by the sample provider, not from assay-based typing. A freely available public database, intended as a resource for researchers studying the immune response to SARS-CoV-2, is where the repertoires were released. Deeply sampled blood TCRbeta repertoires from subjects exposed to, actively infected with, or recovered from COVID-19 were included in the dataset. The samples were drawn from two sources: the first 160 participants of the ongoing ImmuneRACE study, and 1,254 subjects contributed by 6 global collaborators. A de-identified subject ID, COVID-19 status, age in years and sex were almost always included in the sample metadata. The prospective study material was composed of cDNA or gDNA derived from T cells, B-cell-depleted T cells, or PBMCs.

Points the paper makes about the study in general: Clinical and demographic metadata were provided uncurated, with the amount varying by source and participant.

As for this clone: What antigen it recognizes has not been identified. Per-nucleotide qualities are absent, and no much larger clonotype sits a single base away. Other DNA sequences of this sample code for an identical CDR3.

TCRbeta CDR3 regions were amplified from genomic DNA by means of the immunoSEQ Assay, a bias-controlled multiplex PCR. In the authors' own workflow: The number of nucleated cells in each sample was estimated from the amplification of reference gene primers within the assay. To quantify the absolute abundance of each unique TCRbeta CDR3 rearrangement, sequence reads were collapsed and filtered. Productive Simpson clonality was computed per sample as the square root of Simpson's diversity index over productive rearrangements. The immuneACCESS repertoire file appears here via TCRdb, limited to in-frame rearrangements. These files lack a portion of the clones; in checked studies, under half of the deficit traces to unresolved V genes, and the cause of the others is not known. The DNA was the basis for D and trimming; V, J and clone size are from that table. A total of 390,000 or so clones appear in this sample, 85% to 90% of them only once. 1% of the sample is held by the ten biggest clonotypes.

Participants in the prospective study were aged roughly 18 to 89 years, lived in 24 United States geographic areas, and enrolled through a virtual design. To assign participants to cohorts, the prospective study relied on clinical history that participants themselves reported in a screening survey and a study questionnaire. Recovered participants in ImmuneRACE Cohort 3 were defined by two consecutive negative NP/OP PCR tests, clearance by a healthcare professional, or resolution of symptoms. In the prospective study, mobile phlebotomists collected whole blood, serum and a nasopharyngeal or oropharyngeal swab from each participant. Prospective study participants could optionally give additional blood draws and questionnaires over an approximately 2-month period. Before DNA extraction, blood samples from the prospective study were shipped at room temperature or frozen. The sample consisted of PBMCs or T cells enriched from blood (not recorded which). The origin of this receptor is a man younger than 30 who had recovered from COVID-19.

CDR3 region: CASSQVRGTGELFF. The bases are TGTGCCAGCAGCCAAGTTAGGGGCACCGGGGAGCTGTTTTTT. The V and J segments used are TRBV3-1 (or the pseudogene TRBV3-2) and TRBJ2-2; the D gene is possibly TRBD1, with 5 bases matching. V loses 1 base of germline sequence and J loses 4 bases, and the interval between the two ends is 7 bases. Sequences LGHDT (CDR1) and YNNKEL (CDR2) are obtained from the germline V gene (reference sequence). There are 14 amino acids in the CDR3, from cysteine to phenylalanine inclusive. Only the CDR3 DNA stays, 42 bases, in frame from base 1.